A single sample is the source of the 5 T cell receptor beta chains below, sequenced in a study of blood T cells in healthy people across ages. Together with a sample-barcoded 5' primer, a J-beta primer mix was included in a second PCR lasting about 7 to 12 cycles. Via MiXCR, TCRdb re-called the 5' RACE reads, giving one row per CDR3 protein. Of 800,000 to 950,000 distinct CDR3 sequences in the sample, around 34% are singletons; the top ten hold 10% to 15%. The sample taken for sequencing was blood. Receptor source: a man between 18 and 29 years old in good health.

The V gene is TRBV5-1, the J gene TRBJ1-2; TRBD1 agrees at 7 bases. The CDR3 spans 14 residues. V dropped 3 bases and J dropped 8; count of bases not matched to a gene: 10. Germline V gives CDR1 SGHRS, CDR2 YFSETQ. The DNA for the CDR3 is TGCGCCAGCAGCTCTTCCGGGACAGCGGGCGGCTACACCTTC. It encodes CASSSSGTAGGYTF.

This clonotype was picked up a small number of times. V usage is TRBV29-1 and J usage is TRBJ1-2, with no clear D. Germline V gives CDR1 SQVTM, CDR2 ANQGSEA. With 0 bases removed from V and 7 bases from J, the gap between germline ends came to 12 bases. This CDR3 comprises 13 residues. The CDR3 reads CSVEDYGEGGYTF. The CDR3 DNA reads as TGCAGCGTTGAAGATTATGGGGAGGGTGGCTACACCTTC.

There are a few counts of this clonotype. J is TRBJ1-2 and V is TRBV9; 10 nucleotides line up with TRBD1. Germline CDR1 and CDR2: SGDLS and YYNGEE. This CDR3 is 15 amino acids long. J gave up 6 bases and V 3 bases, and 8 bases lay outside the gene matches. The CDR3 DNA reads TGTGCCAGCAGCGAACTGTCCGGGACAGGGGATGGCTACACCTTC. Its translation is CASSELSGTGDGYTF.

Here the CDR3 reads CASSEADRVGSYEQYF. The CDR3 nucleotides read TGTGCCAGCAGTGAAGCCGACAGGGTTGGTTCTTACGAGCAGTACTTC. The chain links TRBV6-1 to TRBJ2-7; 7 bases are a match to TRBD1. V trimming: 0 bases; J trimming: 4 bases; junction bases outside the gene matches: 9. Germline loops: CDR1 MNHNS, CDR2 SASEGT. The CDR3 has 16 residues.

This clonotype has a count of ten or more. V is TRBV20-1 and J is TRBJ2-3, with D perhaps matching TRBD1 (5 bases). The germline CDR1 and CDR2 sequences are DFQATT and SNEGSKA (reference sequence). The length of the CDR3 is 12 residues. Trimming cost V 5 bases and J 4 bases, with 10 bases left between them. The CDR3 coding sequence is TGCAGTGCTCCCCAGGGCCCAGATACGCAGTATTTT. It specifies CSAPQGPDTQYF.